Below, 6 T cell receptor beta chains from the same sample are listed, as sequenced in a study of blood T cell repertoires in COVID-19. Profiled with immunoSEQ multiplex PCR; TCRdb holds only in-frame clones, not every one. The sample lists 95,000 or so clones; about four fifths were seen once. Sequencing was done on a sample of peripheral blood. Every receptor here comes from a man at least 80 years old with COVID-19, enrolled during active disease.

This chain uses TRBV12-3 or TRBV12-4 with TRBJ1-2; TRBD1 is a possible D gene (5 bases). The CDR3 extends over 12 amino acids. V lost 6 bases, J lost 5 bases, and 10 bases lay in between. The CDR3 loop reads CASSRDLYGYTF. The CDR3 DNA reads as TGTGCCAGCAGCCGGGACTTATATGGCTACACCTTC.

This chain's CDR3 is CASSLEGGGLSQYF. CDR3 DNA sequence: TGTGCCAGCAGCTTAGAAGGGGGGGGACTTTCGCAGTACTTC. This chain joins TRBV11-2 and TRBJ2-7; D is possibly TRBD2 (7 bases). V lost 0 bases and J 9 bases, leaving 15 bases between the germline ends. This CDR3 has 14 residues. Germline V CDR1 and CDR2: SGHAT, FQNNGV.

This clone was detected a few times. This chain uses TRBV11-2 with TRBJ2-5; TRBD1 is a possible D gene (6 bases). Germline loops: CDR1 SGHAT, CDR2 FQNNGV. With 8 bases removed from V and 4 bases from J, the gap between germline ends came to 17 bases. The length of the CDR3 is 14 residues. The chain's CDR3 is CASLKTGGGETQYF. The CDR3 DNA sequence: TGTGCCAGCTTAAAGACAGGAGGAGGAGAGACCCAGTACTTC.

The CDR3, as DNA: TGTGCCAGCAGTCAACCACGGACTAGCGGGAGATTAAACAATGAGCAGTTCTTC. Translation gives CASSQPRTSGRLNNEQFF. The chain carries TRBV6-6 and TRBJ2-1; 13 bases align to TRBD2. Germline CDR1 MNHNY, CDR2 SVGAGI (reference sequence). The CDR3 is 18 amino acids. V trimming: 5 bases; J trimming: 5 bases; junction bases outside the gene matches: 12.

This clone appeared a single time. The chain employs TRBV6-6 and TRBJ1-6; weak D call: TRBD1 (6 bases). From germline, CDR1 is MNHNY and CDR2 SVGAGI (reference sequence). The CDR3 runs 14 residues. Trimming removed 6 bases from V and 2 bases from J, with 8 bases in between. This CDR3 reads CASRQGPYNSPLHF. The CDR3 DNA follows: TGTGCCAGCAGACAGGGTCCCTATAATTCACCCCTCCACTTT.

V usage is TRBV7-6 and J usage is TRBJ2-2; 12 bases map to TRBD2. The CDR3 covers 18 residues. Germline values: CDR1 SGHVS, CDR2 FNYEAQ. Germline trimming cut 1 base from V and 2 bases from J; bases unmatched to any gene: 5. The CDR3 bases are TGTGCCAGCAGCTTAGGACTAGCGGGAGCCGTAAACACCGGGGAGCTGTTTTTT. Its translation is CASSLGLAGAVNTGELFF. The full variable domain, in which reference TRBV7-6 and TRBJ2-2 provide the parts outside the CDR3, is GAGVSQSPRYKVTKRGQDVALRCDPISGHVSLYWYRQALGQGPEFLTYFNYEAQQDKSGLPNDRFSAERPEGSISTLTIQRTEQRDSAMYRCASSLGLAGAVNTGELFFGEGSRLTVL.